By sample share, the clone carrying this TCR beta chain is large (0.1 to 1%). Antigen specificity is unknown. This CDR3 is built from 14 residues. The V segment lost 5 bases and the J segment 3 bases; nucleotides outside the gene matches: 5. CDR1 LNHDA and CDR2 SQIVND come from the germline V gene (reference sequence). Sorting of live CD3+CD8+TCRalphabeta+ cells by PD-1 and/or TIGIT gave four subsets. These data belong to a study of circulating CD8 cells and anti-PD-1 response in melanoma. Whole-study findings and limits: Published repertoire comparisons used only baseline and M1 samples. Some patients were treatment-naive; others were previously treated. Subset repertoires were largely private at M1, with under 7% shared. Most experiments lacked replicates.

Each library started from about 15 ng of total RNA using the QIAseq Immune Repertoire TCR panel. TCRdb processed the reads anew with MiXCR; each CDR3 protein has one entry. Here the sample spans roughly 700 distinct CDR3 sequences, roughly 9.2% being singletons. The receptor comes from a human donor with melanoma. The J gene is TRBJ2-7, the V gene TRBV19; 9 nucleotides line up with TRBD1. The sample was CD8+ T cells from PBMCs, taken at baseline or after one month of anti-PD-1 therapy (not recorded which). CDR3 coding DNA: TGTGCCAGTAGTCCCGGGACAGGGTACTACGAGCAGTACTTC. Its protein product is CASSPGTGYYEQYF.